The next 2 T cell receptor beta chains were all read from a single sample in a study of spatial heterogeneity in lung cancer. Time point noted: blood at routine non-recurrence follow-up after resection. TCRdb re-analysed the 5' RACE reads in MiXCR, keeping a single row per CDR3 protein. The table lists 110,000 or so distinct CDR3 sequences, about a tenth of them singletons. The input for sequencing was PBMCs, taken at follow-up. Receptor source: a female donor with early-stage non-small cell lung cancer.

The chain links TRBV5-4 to TRBJ2-1, with 8 bases lining up with TRBD1. The CDR3 covers 15 residues. The V segment lost 0 bases and the J segment 5 bases; nucleotides outside the gene matches: 4. The germline CDR1 and CDR2 sequences are SGHNT and YYREEE (reference sequence). This chain's CDR3 is CASSLVGTGNNEQFF. The DNA of the CDR3 is TGTGCCAGCAGCTTGGTTGGGACAGGTAACAATGAGCAGTTCTTC.

V is TRBV4-3 and J is TRBJ2-2; D not certain. The CDR3 consists of 17 residues. Per the germline V gene, CDR1 is LGHNA and CDR2 is YSLEER. Trimming took off 0 bases at V and 5 bases at J, with 16 bases between the two ends. The CDR3 DNA sequence: TGCGCCAGCAGCCAAGATCGCCAGGCCCCTTGGACCGGGGAGCTGTTTTTT. This sequence encodes CASSQDRQAPWTGELFF.